These 26 T cell receptor beta chains were sequenced from one sample in a study of T cell responses to AZD1222 COVID-19 vaccine. Sequencing used immunoSEQ multiplex PCR; TCRdb keeps in-frame clones, though not all of them. The repertoire holds roughly 180,000 clones, with about 90% as singletons. Sequences were derived from peripheral blood, sampled on day 0 of MenACWY control vaccination. These receptor sequences come from an adult in good health.

The gene calls are TRBV6-2 or TRBV6-3 and TRBJ2-3; 15 positions agree with TRBD2. Trimming at V came to 6 bases and at J to 7 bases, leaving 8 bases not matched to a gene. This CDR3 region has 16 residues. Germline CDR1 and CDR2: MNHEY and SVGEGT. CDR3 sequence: CASSSLGLAGGNTQYF. CDR3 DNA: TGTGCCAGCAGCTCCCTGGGACTAGCGGGAGGAAATACGCAGTATTTT.

The rearrangement uses TRBV19 and TRBJ2-3, with 9 nucleotides matching TRBD2. After removal of 3 bases from V and 2 bases from J, the junction contained 0 bases not matched to a gene. The CDR3 runs 14 residues. CDR1 and CDR2 (germline): LNHDA, SQIVND (reference sequence). CDR3 sequence reads: CASSMGLATDTQYF. CDR3 nucleotides: TGTGCCAGTAGTATGGGACTAGCCACAGATACGCAGTATTTT. Based on the CDR3 plus reference TRBV19 and TRBJ2-3, the full variable domain is DGGITQSPKYLFRKEGQNVTLSCEQNLNHDAMYWYRQDPGQGLRLIYYSQIVNDFQKGDIAEGYSVSREKKESFPLTVTSAQKNPTAFYLCASSMGLATDTQYFGPGTRLTVL.

This chain connects TRBV4-3 to TRBJ1-1, with D unresolved. V lost 0 bases, J lost 0 bases, and 14 bases lay in between. The CDR3 sequence is 17 residues long. Per germline, CDR1 LGHNA and CDR2 YSLEER. The CDR3, as DNA: TGCGCCAGCAGCCAAGACCCGTCCGGAACCATGAACACTGAAGCTTTCTTT. Translated, it gives CASSQDPSGTMNTEAFF.

V gene TRBV9 combines with J gene TRBJ2-3, with 8 bases matching TRBD2. The germline V gene has CDR1 SGDLS and CDR2 YYNGEE. The CDR3 has 15 residues. V dropped 2 bases and J dropped 5; count of bases not matched to a gene: 7. The CDR3 reads CASSVDGREVDTQYF. The CDR3 DNA reads as TGTGCCAGCAGCGTCGACGGGAGGGAAGTAGATACGCAGTATTTT.

The chain employs TRBV23-1 and TRBJ2-1; 12 bases map to TRBD2. TRBV23-1 is an ORF; its function is uncertain. V lost 6 bases to trimming and J lost 5 bases; unmatched junction nucleotides: 17. This CDR3 comprises 19 residues. CDR3 bases: TGCGCCAGCAGCCCCGGGACAGGGCTAGCGGGGGGGCCCCACAATGAGCAGTTCTTC. The encoded protein is CASSPGTGLAGGPHNEQFF.

The rearrangement joins TRBV6-6 to TRBJ1-2, with D unresolved. Germline assignment: CDR1 MNHNY and CDR2 SVGAGI (reference sequence). The ends were cut back, 5 bases at V and 8 bases at J, with 9 bases in the middle. This CDR3 comprises 11 residues. CDR3 residues: CASSPRGGYTF. The CDR3 region has the DNA TGTGCCAGCAGTCCACGAGGAGGCTACACCTTC.

This clone was seen only once. The chain combines TRBV2 with TRBJ2-7; TRBD1 agrees at 7 bases. From germline, CDR1 is SNHLY and CDR2 FYNNEI. CDR3 length: 15 amino acids. The junction had 4 bases not matched to a gene; V was cut back by 1 base and J by 1 base. The CDR3 here is CASSEDGTVSYEQYF. The CDR3 DNA is TGTGCCAGCAGTGAAGATGGGACAGTTTCCTACGAGCAGTACTTC.

The rearrangement uses TRBV18 and TRBJ2-7; 9 bases line up with TRBD2. In germline, CDR1 is KGHSH, CDR2 LQKENI. The CDR3 totals 16 residues. V gave up 2 bases and J gave up 6 bases; unmatched junction bases: 11. CDR3 sequence (DNA): TGTGCCAGCTCACCAGGTCCTAGCGGGGTTGGGGCCGAGCAGTACTTC. Translated: CASSPGPSGVGAEQYF.

The chain employs TRBV28 and TRBJ2-7; D remains ambiguous. Germline loops: CDR1 MDHEN, CDR2 SYDVKM. Trimming removed 5 bases from V and 2 bases from J, with 7 bases in between. This CDR3 comprises 12 residues. In nucleotides, the CDR3 is TGTGCCAGCAGTACGGTCACCTACGAGCAGTACTTC. Residues: CASSTVTYEQYF.

This clone was seen only a few times. The rearrangement uses TRBV10-3 and TRBJ1-1, with D tentatively TRBD1 (5 bases). Per the germline V gene, CDR1 is ENHRY and CDR2 is SYGVKD. CDR3 length: 15 residues. Trimming shortened V by 5 bases and J by 0 bases, and 13 bases separated the two germline ends. CDR3 nucleotides: TGTGCCATCAGTTCCGAGGGGCAGATGAACACTGAAGCTTTCTTT. Protein product: CAISSEGQMNTEAFF.

The chain combines TRBV4-2 with TRBJ2-7, with D maybe TRBD2 (6 bases). The CDR3 is 15 amino acids. From germline, CDR1 is LGHNA and CDR2 YNFKEQ. V shed 0 bases and J shed 2 bases, with 11 bases lying between them. CDR3 sequence reads: CASSQEVGGPYEQYF. The CDR3 DNA reads TGTGCCAGCAGCCAAGAGGTGGGGGGACCCTACGAGCAGTACTTC.

The chain couples TRBV7-6 to TRBJ1-1; D might be TRBD1 (5 bases). The CDR3 covers 13 residues. CDR1 and CDR2 from the germline V gene are SGHVS and FNYEAQ. Trimming shortened V by 1 base and J by 11 bases, and 14 bases separated the two germline ends. CDR3 DNA sequence: TGTGCCAGCAGCTTAGGACCAGGGATCCCCGCTTTCTTT. Translation: CASSLGPGIPAFF. Filled out from reference TRBV7-6 and TRBJ1-1, the complete variable domain reads GAGVSQSPRYKVTKRGQDVALRCDPISGHVSLYWYRQALGQGPEFLTYFNYEAQQDKSGLPNDRFSAERPEGSISTLTIQRTEQRDSAMYRCASSLGPGIPAFFGQGTRLTVV.

The rearrangement links TRBV27 to TRBJ1-1, with unresolved D. The CDR3 runs to 17 residues. Trimming cost V 3 bases and J 1 base, with 18 bases left between them. From germline, CDR1 is MNHEY and CDR2 SMNVEV (reference sequence). The CDR3 region has the DNA TGTGCCAGCAGTTTGAAGGGCGGACTGAATGAGAACACTGAAGCTTTCTTT. Its translation: CASSLKGGLNENTEAFF.

This chain connects TRBV6-2 or TRBV6-3 to TRBJ2-2; no clear D gene. CDR1 MNHEY and CDR2 SVGEGT come from the germline V gene. The CDR3 totals 15 residues. V lost 5 bases and J 0 bases, leaving 10 bases between the germline ends. CDR3 sequence (DNA): TGTGCCAGCAGTGCCGGAACGGCGAACACCGGGGAGCTGTTTTTT. Translating gives CASSAGTANTGELFF.

This chain links TRBV11-2 with TRBJ2-7, with 8 bases matching TRBD1. The CDR3 contains 15 residues. V was clipped by 6 bases and J by 6 bases; unmatched bases: 13. Germline CDR1 and CDR2: SGHAT and FQNNGV. CDR3 bases: TGTGCCAGCAGTTTCCGCGGGGCAGGGGGCGCCGAGCAGTACTTC. This codes for CASSFRGAGGAEQYF.

This rearrangement joins TRBV19 to TRBJ1-2, with D uncertain. The CDR3 sequence is 13 residues long. Germline CDR1 is LNHDA and CDR2 is SQIVND (reference sequence). The V and J ends lost 7 bases and 6 bases respectively, with 15 bases between them. The CDR3 reads CASTIEGINGYTF. DNA of the CDR3: TGTGCCAGTACTATCGAAGGGATCAATGGCTACACCTTC.

The CDR3 protein is CASSPGQGNTEAFF. The CDR3 DNA reads TGTGCCAGCAGTCCAGGACAGGGTAACACTGAAGCTTTCTTT. The chain carries TRBV2 and TRBJ1-1; 8 nucleotides agree with TRBD1. The V segment lost 5 bases and the J segment 2 bases; nucleotides outside the gene matches: 4. Germline V gene lookup returns CDR1 SNHLY and CDR2 FYNNEI. The CDR3 runs to 14 residues. Based on the CDR3 plus reference TRBV2 and TRBJ1-1, the full variable domain is EPEVTQTPSHQVTQMGQEVILRCVPISNHLYFYWYRQILGQKVEFLVSFYNNEISEKSEIFDDQFSVERPDGSNFTLKIRSTKLEDSAMYFCASSPGQGNTEAFFGQGTRLTVV.

CDR3 in amino acids: CAWSAETGVGEQYF. The CDR3 bases are TGTGCCTGGAGTGCAGAAACAGGGGTCGGGGAGCAGTACTTC. The J gene is TRBJ2-7, the V gene TRBV30; 7 bases align to TRBD1. Germline V gene data show CDR1 as GTSNPN and CDR2 as SVGIG (reference sequence). The CDR3 loop spans 14 amino acids. The V gene end was trimmed by 1 base and the J gene end by 7 bases; junction bases not matched to a gene: 10.

The chain recombines TRBV27 with TRBJ2-7; no firm D call. Germline-derived CDR1 and CDR2 are MNHEY and SMNVEV (reference sequence). This CDR3 has 13 amino acids. The ends were cut back, 6 bases at V and 4 bases at J, with 13 bases in the middle. CDR3: CASSLKPTYEQYF. CDR3 sequence (DNA): TGTGCCAGCAGCCTGAAGCCTACTTACGAGCAGTACTTC.

This clone was seen a single time. The V and J genes are TRBV19 and TRBJ2-7; D unresolved. The germline CDR1 and CDR2 sequences are LNHDA and SQIVND (reference sequence). Between the trimmed V and J ends, which lost 7 bases and 1 base, there was a span of 11 bases. The CDR3 sequence is 13 residues long. The CDR3 coding sequence is TGTGCCAGTAACGAGAACCCGTCCTACGAGCAGTACTTC. Its translation is CASNENPSYEQYF.

J is TRBJ1-5 and V is TRBV30; the match to TRBD1 covers 8 bases. The trim removed 0 bases at V and 5 bases at J, leaving 0 bases unmatched. The germline V gene has CDR1 GTSNPN and CDR2 SVGIG (reference sequence). The CDR3 has 13 residues. The CDR3, as DNA: TGTGCCTGGAGTGTACAGGGGGATCAGCCCCAGCATTTT. Its translation is CAWSVQGDQPQHF.

The chain carries TRBV5-7 and TRBJ1-5, with D tentatively TRBD1 (5 bases). TRBV5-7 counts as an open reading frame of uncertain function. The CDR3 runs to 17 residues. Deletions cut 0 bases from V and 0 bases from J, with 13 bases between. The CDR3 sequence is CASSLDQGSHSNQPQHF. Here the CDR3 DNA reads TGTGCCAGCAGCTTGGATCAGGGTTCCCATAGCAATCAGCCCCAGCATTTT.

The chain couples TRBV15 to TRBJ1-2, with unresolved D. CDR1 and CDR2 from the germline V gene are LNHNV and YYDKDF (reference sequence). Deletions cut 0 bases from V and 5 bases from J, with 16 bases between. The CDR3 has 16 residues. The chain's CDR3 is CATSRESGMNLYGYTF. The CDR3, as DNA: TGTGCCACCAGCAGAGAATCAGGAATGAACTTATATGGCTACACCTTC.

The chain couples TRBV7-3 to TRBJ2-1, with D possibly TRBD2 on 6 matching bases. Germline V lookup: CDR1 SGHTA, CDR2 FQGTGA. V lost 2 bases and J 0 bases, leaving 8 bases between the germline ends. The CDR3 extends over 15 amino acids. In DNA form, the CDR3 reads TGTGCCAGCAGCTTAGGCGGGACCTCCTACAATGAGCAGTTCTTC. Its protein product is CASSLGGTSYNEQFF.

Written as DNA, the CDR3 is TGTGCCAGCAGCAAGGAACAGTACAACTCCTACGAGCAGTACTTC. This translates into CASSKEQYNSYEQYF. The chain carries TRBV21-1 and TRBJ2-7; the D call of TRBD1 is as the table states it, not checked on the DNA. TRBV21-1 is listed as a pseudogene. The CDR3 loop spans 15 amino acids.

The chain combines TRBV7-2 with TRBJ2-2; TRBD1 is a possible D gene (5 bases). Germline lookup yields CDR1 SGHTA and CDR2 FQGNSA. Between the trimmed V and J ends, which lost 4 bases and 6 bases, there was a span of 27 bases. The CDR3 sequence is 19 residues long. The CDR3 reads CASSSLGGVGLGAAGELFF. CDR3 coding DNA: TGTGCCAGCAGCTCCCTCGGTGGGGTGGGGCTAGGCGCGGCCGGGGAGCTGTTTTTT.